This T cell receptor beta chain was identified during a study of patients and donors after allogeneic stem cell transplantation. The CDR3 extends over 15 amino acids. Trimming pared 1 base from V and 3 bases from J, leaving 10 bases between. CDR1 and CDR2 from the germline V gene are MNHNS and SASEGT. TCRdb re-called the RT-PCR reads through MiXCR, storing one row per CDR3 protein. The sample has about a million distinct CDR3 sequences, about a sixth seen once. The sequenced sample consisted of blood, either unsorted or a sorted T cell fraction (not recorded which). The V gene is TRBV6-1, the J gene TRBJ1-5; no firm D call. The sequence derives from a human donor who was either an allogeneic HSCT recipient or a stem cell or donor lymphocyte infusion donor (not recorded which). It is not recorded whose cells these are; they may come from a transplant donor. The CDR3 coding sequence is TGTGCCAGCAGTGAAGGATCCTATCCCAATCAGCCCCAGCATTTT. As protein: CASSEGSYPNQPQHF.